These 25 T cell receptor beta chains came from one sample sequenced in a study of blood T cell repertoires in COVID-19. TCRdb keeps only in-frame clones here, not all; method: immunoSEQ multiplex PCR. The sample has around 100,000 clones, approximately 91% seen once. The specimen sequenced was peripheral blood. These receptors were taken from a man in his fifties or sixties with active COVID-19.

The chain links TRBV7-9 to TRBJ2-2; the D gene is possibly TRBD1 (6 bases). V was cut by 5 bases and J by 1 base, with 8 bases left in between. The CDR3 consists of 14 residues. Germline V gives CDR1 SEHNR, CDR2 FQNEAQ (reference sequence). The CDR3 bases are TGTGCCAGCAGCCGGACAGTGAACACCGGGGAGCTGTTTTTT. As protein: CASSRTVNTGELFF.

The CDR3 DNA reads as TGTGCCAGCAGCGCTCGACAGGGCTCCTACAATGAGCAGTTCTTC. Its translation is CASSARQGSYNEQFF. The J gene is TRBJ2-1, the V gene TRBV7-7, with 7 bases that match TRBD1. V dropped 5 bases and J dropped 0; count of bases not matched to a gene: 4. The V gene's germline CDR1 is SSHAT and CDR2 FNYEAQ (reference sequence). This CDR3 region has 15 residues.

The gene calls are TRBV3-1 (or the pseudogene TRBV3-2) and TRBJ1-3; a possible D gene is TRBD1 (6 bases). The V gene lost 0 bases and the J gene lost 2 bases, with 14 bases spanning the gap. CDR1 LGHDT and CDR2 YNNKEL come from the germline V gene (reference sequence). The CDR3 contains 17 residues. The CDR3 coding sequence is TGTGCCAGCAGCCAAGACATCAGGGCAGGGGCTGGAAACACCATATATTTT. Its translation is CASSQDIRAGAGNTIYF.

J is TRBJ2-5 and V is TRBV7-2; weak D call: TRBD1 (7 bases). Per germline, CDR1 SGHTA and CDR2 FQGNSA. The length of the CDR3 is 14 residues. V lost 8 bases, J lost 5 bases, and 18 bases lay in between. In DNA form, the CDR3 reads TGTGCCAGCGGTGAGGGGGCGGGAAGGGAGACCCAGTACTTC. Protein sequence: CASGEGAGRETQYF.

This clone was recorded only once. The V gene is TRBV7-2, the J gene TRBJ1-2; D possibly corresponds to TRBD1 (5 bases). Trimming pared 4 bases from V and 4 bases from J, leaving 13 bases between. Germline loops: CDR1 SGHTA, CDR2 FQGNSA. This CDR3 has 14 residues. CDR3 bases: TGTGCCAGCAGCTCTGTGACAGTAGGCTATGGCTACACCTTC. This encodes CASSSVTVGYGYTF.

CDR3 nucleotides: TGTGCCACCAGTGAATCTTCCGGGACAGGGGTTTACAATGAGCAGTTCTTC. Translation: CATSESSGTGVYNEQFF. The chain employs TRBV24-1 and TRBJ2-1, with 10 nucleotides matching TRBD1. The length of the CDR3 is 17 residues. V dropped 4 bases and J dropped 4; count of bases not matched to a gene: 9. CDR1 KGHDR and CDR2 SFDVKD come from the germline V gene.

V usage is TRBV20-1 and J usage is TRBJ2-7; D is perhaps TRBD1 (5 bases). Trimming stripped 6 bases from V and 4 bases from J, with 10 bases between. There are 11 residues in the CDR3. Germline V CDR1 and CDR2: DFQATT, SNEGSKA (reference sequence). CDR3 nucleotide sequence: TGCAGTGCCCAAAGGGGTTACGAGCAGTACGTC. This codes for CSAQRGYEQYV.

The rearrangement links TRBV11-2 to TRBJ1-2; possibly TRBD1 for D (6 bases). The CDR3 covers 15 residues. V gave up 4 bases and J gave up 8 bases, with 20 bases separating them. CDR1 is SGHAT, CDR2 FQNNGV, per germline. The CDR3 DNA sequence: TGTGCCAGCAGCTCAATTTTTCAGGGGCGGCGAGGCTACACCTTC. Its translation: CASSSIFQGRRGYTF.

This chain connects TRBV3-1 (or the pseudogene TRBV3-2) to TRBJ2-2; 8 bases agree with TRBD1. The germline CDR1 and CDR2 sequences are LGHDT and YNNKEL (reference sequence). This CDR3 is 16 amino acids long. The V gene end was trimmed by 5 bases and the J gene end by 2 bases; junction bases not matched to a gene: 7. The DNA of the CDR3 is TGTGCCAGCAGCACCCGACAGGGGCTAAACACCGGGGAGCTGTTTTTT. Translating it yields CASSTRQGLNTGELFF.

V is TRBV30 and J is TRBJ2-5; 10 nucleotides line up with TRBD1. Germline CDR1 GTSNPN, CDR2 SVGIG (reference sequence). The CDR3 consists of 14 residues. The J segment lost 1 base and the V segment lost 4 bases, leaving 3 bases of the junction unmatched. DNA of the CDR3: TGTGCCTGGAACCGGGACAGGGGCCAAGAGACCCAGTACTTC. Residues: CAWNRDRGQETQYF.

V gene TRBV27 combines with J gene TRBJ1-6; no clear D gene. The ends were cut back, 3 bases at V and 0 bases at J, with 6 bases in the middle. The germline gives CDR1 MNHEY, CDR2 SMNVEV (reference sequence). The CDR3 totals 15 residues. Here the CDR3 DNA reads TGTGCCAGCAGTTTGTTCAGCTCCTATAATTCACCCCTCCACTTT. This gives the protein CASSLFSSYNSPLHF.

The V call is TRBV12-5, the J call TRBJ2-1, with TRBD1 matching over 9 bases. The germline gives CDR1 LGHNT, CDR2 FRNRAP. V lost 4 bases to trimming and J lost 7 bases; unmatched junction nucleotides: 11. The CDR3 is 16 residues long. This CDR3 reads CASGSPPGQGRNEQFF. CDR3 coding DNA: TGTGCTAGTGGTTCGCCACCGGGACAGGGTAGAAATGAGCAGTTCTTC.

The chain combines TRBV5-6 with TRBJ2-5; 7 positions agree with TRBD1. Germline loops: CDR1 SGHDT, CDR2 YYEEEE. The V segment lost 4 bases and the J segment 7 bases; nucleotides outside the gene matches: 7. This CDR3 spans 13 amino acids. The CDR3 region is CASSRGQGVTQYF. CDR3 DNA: TGTGCCAGCAGCCGCGGGCAGGGGGTGACCCAGTACTTC.

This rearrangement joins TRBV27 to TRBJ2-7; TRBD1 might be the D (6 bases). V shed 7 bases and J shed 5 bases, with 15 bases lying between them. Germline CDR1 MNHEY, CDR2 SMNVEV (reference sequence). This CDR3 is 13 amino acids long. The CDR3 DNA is TGTGCCAGCAACTTTGGGGGCCATGACGAGCAGTACGTC. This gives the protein CASNFGGHDEQYV.

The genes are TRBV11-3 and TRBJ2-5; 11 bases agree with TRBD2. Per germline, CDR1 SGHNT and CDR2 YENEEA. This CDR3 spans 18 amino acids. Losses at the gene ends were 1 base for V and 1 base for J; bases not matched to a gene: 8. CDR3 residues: CASSLAPAGTSGQETQYF. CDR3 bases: TGTGCCAGCAGCTTAGCGCCCGCCGGGACTAGCGGCCAAGAGACCCAGTACTTC.

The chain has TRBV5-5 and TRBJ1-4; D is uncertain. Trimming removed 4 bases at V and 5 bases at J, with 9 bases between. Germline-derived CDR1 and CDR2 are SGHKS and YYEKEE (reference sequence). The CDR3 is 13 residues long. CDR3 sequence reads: CASSLGVNEKLFF. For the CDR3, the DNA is TGTGCCAGCAGCCTCGGAGTCAATGAAAAACTGTTTTTT.

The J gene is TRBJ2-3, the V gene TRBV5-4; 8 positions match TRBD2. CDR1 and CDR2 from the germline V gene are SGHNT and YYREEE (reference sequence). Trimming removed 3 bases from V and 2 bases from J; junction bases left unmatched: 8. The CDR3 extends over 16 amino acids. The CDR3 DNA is TGTGCCAGCAGCTCGCCTTCTAGCGGGTTCACAGATACGCAGTATTTT. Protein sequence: CASSSPSSGFTDTQYF.

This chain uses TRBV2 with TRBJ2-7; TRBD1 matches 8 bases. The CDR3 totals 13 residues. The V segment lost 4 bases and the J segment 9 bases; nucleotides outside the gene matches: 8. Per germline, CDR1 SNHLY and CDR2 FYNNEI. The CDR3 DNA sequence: TGTGCCAGCAGTGGGACAGGGTCCCGTGGGCAGTACGTC. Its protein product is CASSGTGSRGQYV.

CDR3 loop: CASSWDKDGYTF. The CDR3 nucleotides are TGCGCCAGCAGCTGGGACAAGGACGGCTACACCTTC. The chain recombines TRBV5-1 with TRBJ1-2, with D maybe TRBD1 (6 bases). The CDR3 has 12 amino acids. Between the trimmed V and J ends, which lost 3 bases and 8 bases, there was a span of 11 bases. Germline V gene data show CDR1 as SGHRS and CDR2 as YFSETQ. Complete variable domain (other parts from reference TRBV5-1 and TRBJ1-2): KAGVTQTPRYLIKTRGQQVTLSCSPISGHRSVSWYQQTPGQGLQFLFEYFSETQRNKGNFPGRFSGRQFSNSRSEMNVSTLELGDSALYLCASSWDKDGYTFGSGTRLTVV.

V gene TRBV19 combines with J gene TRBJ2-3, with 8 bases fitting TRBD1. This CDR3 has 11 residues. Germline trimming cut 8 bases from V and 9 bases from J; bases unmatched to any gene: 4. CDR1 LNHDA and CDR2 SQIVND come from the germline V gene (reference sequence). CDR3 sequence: CASLDRGTQYF. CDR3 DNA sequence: TGTGCCAGTTTAGACAGGGGAACGCAGTATTTT.

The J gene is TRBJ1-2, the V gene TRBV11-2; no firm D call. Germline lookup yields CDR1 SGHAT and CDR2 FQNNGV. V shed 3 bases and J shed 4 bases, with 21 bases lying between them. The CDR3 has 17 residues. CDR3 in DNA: TGTGCCAGCAGCTTGCACTCCGGGTCACCCACTGTCTATGGCTACACCTTC. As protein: CASSLHSGSPTVYGYTF.

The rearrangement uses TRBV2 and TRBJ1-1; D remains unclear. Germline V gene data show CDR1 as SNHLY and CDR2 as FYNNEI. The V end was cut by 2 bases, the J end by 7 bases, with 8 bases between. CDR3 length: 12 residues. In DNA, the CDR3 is TGTGCCAGCAGTGAAAGGCGGCGTGAAGCTTTCTTT. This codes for CASSERRREAFF.

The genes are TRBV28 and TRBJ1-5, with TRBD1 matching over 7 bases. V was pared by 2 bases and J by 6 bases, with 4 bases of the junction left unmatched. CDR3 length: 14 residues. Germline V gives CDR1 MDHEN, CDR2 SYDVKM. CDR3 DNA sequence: TGTGCCAGCAGTTTACCACAGGGGAGTCAGCCCCAGCATTTT. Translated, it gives CASSLPQGSQPQHF.

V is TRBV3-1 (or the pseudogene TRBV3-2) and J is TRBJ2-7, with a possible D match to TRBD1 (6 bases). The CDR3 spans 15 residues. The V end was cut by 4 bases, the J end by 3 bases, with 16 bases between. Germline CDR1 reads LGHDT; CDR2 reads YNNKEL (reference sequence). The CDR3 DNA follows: TGTGCCAGCAGCCTTGCAGCAGGACAGAGCTACGAGCAGTACTTC. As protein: CASSLAAGQSYEQYF.

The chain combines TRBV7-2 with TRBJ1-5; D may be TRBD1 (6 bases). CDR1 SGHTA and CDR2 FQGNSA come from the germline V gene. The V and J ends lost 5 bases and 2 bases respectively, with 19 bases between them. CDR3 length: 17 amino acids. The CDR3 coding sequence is TGTGCCAGCAGCCGCGTCGGGGGCGCGGGGGGCAATCAGCCCCAGCATTTT. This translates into CASSRVGGAGGNQPQHF. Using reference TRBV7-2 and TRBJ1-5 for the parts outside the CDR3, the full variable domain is GAGVSQSPSNKVTEKGKDVELRCDPISGHTALYWYRQSLGQGLEFLIYFQGNSAPDKSGLPSDRFSAERTGGSVSTLTIQRTQQEDSAVYLCASSRVGGAGGNQPQHFGDGTRLSIL.